The source of this T cell receptor beta chain is a study of cytomegalovirus exposure and HLA in healthy donors. Study-level results: Rare sequences made up most TCRs, while some public TCRs were found in many donors. Associated with cytomegalovirus, according to the listing, were 150 to 200 TCR beta chains.

Losses at the gene ends were 4 bases for V and 8 bases for J; bases not matched to a gene: 14. This CDR3 comprises 16 residues. In germline, CDR1 is SGHTS, CDR2 YDEGEE. Sequenced by immunoSEQ multiplex PCR; TCRdb stores in-frame clones only, minus some. The table has roughly 300,000 clones, approximately 90% seen once. About this clone itself: The target antigen is unknown.

The V gene is TRBV5-8, the J gene TRBJ2-1; TRBD2 agrees at 8 bases. Sequencing was carried out using PBMCs. The TCR was taken from a woman younger than 35 in good health and CMV-seronegative. CDR3 residues: CASSRDTIAGTDEQFF. CDR3 coding DNA: TGTGCCAGCAGCCGGGATACCATAGCGGGAACGGATGAGCAGTTCTTC.